Following are 2 T cell receptor beta chains from one sample sequenced in a study of blood T cell repertoires in COVID-19. Method: immunoSEQ multiplex PCR; TCRdb's copy keeps in-frame clones and lacks some. This sample has some 290,000 clones; roughly 85% occur once, and the top ten carry about 4.3%. The sequenced sample was peripheral blood. These receptors came from a man aged 55 to 70 who had recovered from COVID-19.

The chain joins TRBV5-4 to TRBJ1-4; D is unresolved. Looked up from germline, CDR1 is SGHNT and CDR2 is YYREEE (reference sequence). Trimming shortened V by 0 bases and J by 2 bases, and 8 bases separated the two germline ends. The CDR3 is 15 amino acids. The CDR3 sequence: CASSLEGRTNEKLFF. DNA of the CDR3: TGTGCCAGCAGCTTGGAAGGGAGGACTAATGAAAAACTGTTTTTT. Looking up the rest from reference TRBV5-4 and TRBJ1-4 gives the full variable domain: ETGVTQSPTHLIKTRGQQVTLRCSSQSGHNTVSWYQQALGQGPQFIFQYYREEENGRGNFPPRFSGLQFPNYSSELNVNALELDDSALYLCASSLEGRTNEKLFFGSGTQLSVL.

This clone was observed at least ten times. This CDR3 is CASSTSSTRNYEQYF. The CDR3 nucleotides are TGTGCCAGCAGCACGTCCTCGACTAGAAACTACGAGCAGTACTTC. The chain combines TRBV7-2 with TRBJ2-7; a weak D match, TRBD2 (6 bases). Germline V gene data show CDR1 as SGHTA and CDR2 as FQGNSA. The CDR3 covers 15 residues. Deletions cut 5 bases from V and 3 bases from J, with 17 bases between.